This TCR beta chain was captured by sequencing in a study of T cell repertoires in aging, cancer and after chemotherapy. Per the germline V gene, CDR1 is LGHNA and CDR2 is YSLEER. CDR3 length: 14 residues. The J segment lost 14 bases and the V segment lost 1 base, leaving 10 bases of the junction unmatched. Rearranged V-D-J TRB sequences were amplified with a mixed TRB-A/B primer pool. One entry per CDR3 protein results from TCRdb running MiXCR on the multiplex PCR reads. The sample holds around 5,000 distinct CDR3 sequences; 25% to 30% are singletons and the top ten take 7.5% to 8%. Peripheral blood genomic DNA, not sorted cells or RNA, was the template.

Sample: blood. The clonotype was recovered from a human donor in good health. The rearrangement uses TRBV4-3 and TRBJ1-4; 7 positions agree with TRBD1. CDR3 coding DNA: TGCGCCAGCAGCCAAGCAGACAGGGTTAGGATGCTGTTTTTT. It codes for CASSQADRVRMLFF.